The 3 T cell receptor beta chains below were found in one sample sequenced in a study of CXCR3-negative and CXCR3-positive naive CD8 T cells. TRB cDNA libraries were made by UMI-labeled 5' RACE. TCRdb re-called the 5' RACE reads and catalogs CDR3 proteins one per entry, DNA excluded. The sample table sets out approximately 41,000 distinct CDR3 sequences. Input material: memory CD8+ T cells from blood. All receptors come from a human donor in good health. Some clones in this sample may be carry-over from other donors' samples.

This sequence joins TRBV7-2 and TRBJ2-7. This CDR3 comprises 13 residues. CDR1 SGHTA and CDR2 FQGNSA come from the germline V gene. The CDR3 loop reads CASSLPGHYEQYF.

This chain links TRBV12-3 or TRBV12-4 with TRBJ2-5; no DNA is available, so the TRBD1 call from TCRdb remains unchecked. The length of the CDR3 is 13 residues. The CDR3 here is CASSLRQGETQYF.

The V call is TRBV28, the J call TRBJ2-3; TCRdb lists TRBD1, though no DNA is available to test this call. The germline gives CDR1 MDHEN, CDR2 SYDVKM. The CDR3 loop spans 12 amino acids. The CDR3 region is CAAGGNTDTQYF.